Each of the 14 T cell receptor beta chains below was sequenced from the same sample in a study of glioma-infiltrating T cells after dendritic cell vaccination. Sequencing was performed with immunoSEQ multiplex PCR; in TCRdb, only in-frame clones are kept and a portion is missing. The sample has about 90,000 clones; over 65% are singletons. The sequenced sample was blood, obtained before dendritic cell vaccination. The source of these receptors is a human donor with glioblastoma.

The CDR3 DNA reads TGTGCCAGCAGTGCGGGAGGGAGCTCCTATAATTCACCCCTCCACTTT. Translating it yields CASSAGGSSYNSPLHF. The rearrangement uses TRBV2 and TRBJ1-6; D not certain. The CDR3 spans 16 residues. Per germline, CDR1 SNHLY and CDR2 FYNNEI. Between the trimmed V and J ends, which lost 4 bases and 0 bases, there was a span of 10 bases.

The rearrangement joins TRBV7-2 to TRBJ2-7; 10 bases fit TRBD2. Judging by the DNA end, TRBJ2-1 fits better; the J call may be wrong. The length of the CDR3 is 15 residues. Germline loops: CDR1 SGHTA, CDR2 FQGNSA. For the CDR3, the DNA is TGTGCCAGCAGCCCTTCTAGCGGGGGCTACAATGAGCAGTTCTTC. Translating gives CASSPSSGGYNEQFF.

This chain connects TRBV10-3 to TRBJ2-7, with D possibly matching TRBD2 (7 bases). CDR1 is ENHRY and CDR2 is SYGVKD in the germline V gene. CDR3 length: 14 residues. Trimming shortened V by 8 bases and J by 2 bases, and 16 bases separated the two germline ends. The DNA for the CDR3 is TGTGCCATCCAGACCGGGGGGCCCGCCTACGAGCAGTACTTC. The encoded protein is CAIQTGGPAYEQYF.

This chain uses TRBV29-1 with TRBJ2-5, with 7 bases lining up with TRBD1. Germline V gene data show CDR1 as SQVTM and CDR2 as ANQGSEA. Losses at the gene ends were 3 bases for V and 1 base for J; bases not matched to a gene: 5. The CDR3 contains 14 residues. CDR3 bases: TGCAGCGTTGATCAGACAGGGCTCCAAGAGACCCAGTACTTC. This encodes CSVDQTGLQETQYF.

The J gene is TRBJ1-1, the V gene TRBV10-2, with D perhaps TRBD1 (6 bases). Trimming removed 2 bases from V and 8 bases from J, with 12 bases in between. The CDR3 loop spans 13 amino acids. The germline gives CDR1 WSHSY, CDR2 SAAADI. DNA for the CDR3: TGCGCCAGCAGTGAGGGGGGGGGCAGGGAAGCTTTCTTT. This translates into CASSEGGGREAFF.

V usage is TRBV5-1 and J usage is TRBJ2-1; 14 bases are a match to TRBD2. Germline V lookup: CDR1 SGHRS, CDR2 YFSETQ. V dropped 3 bases and J dropped 10; count of bases not matched to a gene: 6. The CDR3 is made up of 15 amino acids. The CDR3 bases are TGCGCCAGCAGCTCAAGACTAGCGGGGGGGCAAGAGCAGTTCTTC. The encoded protein is CASSSRLAGGQEQFF.

The chain carries TRBV30 and TRBJ2-1; 7 positions match TRBD2. This CDR3 contains 15 residues. CDR1 and CDR2 from the germline V gene are GTSNPN and SVGIG (reference sequence). V lost 0 bases, J lost 7 bases, and 9 bases stayed unmatched. The CDR3 protein is CAWSVLSGGLNEQFF. The CDR3 region has the DNA TGTGCCTGGAGTGTACTTTCCGGGGGACTAAATGAGCAGTTCTTC.

The chain employs TRBV28 and TRBJ1-2; no reliable D call. V gave up 8 bases and J gave up 1 base, with 14 bases separating them. CDR3 length: 14 amino acids. Germline CDR1 is MDHEN and CDR2 is SYDVKM. The CDR3 loop reads CASSVSRFNYGYTF. As DNA, the CDR3 is TGTGCCAGCTCGGTATCCAGGTTTAACTATGGCTACACCTTC.

This clone was seen only once. The chain has TRBV4-2 and TRBJ2-5; 14 bases fit TRBD2. The CDR3 covers 17 residues. Germline V gives CDR1 LGHNA, CDR2 YNFKEQ. The V gene end was trimmed by 2 bases and the J gene end by 6 bases; junction bases not matched to a gene: 8. CDR3 coding DNA: TGTGCCAGCAGCCAACCGGGACTAGCGGGAGAAATGAAGACCCAGTACTTC. It yields the protein CASSQPGLAGEMKTQYF.

This chain connects TRBV27 to TRBJ2-5; possibly TRBD2 for D (5 bases). Germline V gene sequence: CDR1 MNHEY, CDR2 SMNVEV (reference sequence). V shed 6 bases and J shed 3 bases, with 14 bases lying between them. The CDR3 covers 14 residues. The CDR3 DNA sequence: TGTGCCAGCAGCGACGAGGGCGCCAAAGAGACCCAGTACTTC. Protein sequence: CASSDEGAKETQYF.

This chain links TRBV27 with TRBJ1-2, with 9 bases identical to TRBD1. V shed 6 bases and J 4 bases; nucleotides not matched to a gene: 6. Germline V gene lookup returns CDR1 MNHEY and CDR2 SMNVEV (reference sequence). CDR3 length: 14 residues. The DNA for the CDR3 is TGTGCCAGCAGATTACAGGGGGCTGGCTATGGCTACACCTTC. Translation gives CASRLQGAGYGYTF.

The J gene is TRBJ1-2, the V gene TRBV5-1; D perhaps matches TRBD1 (5 bases). Germline V gene data show CDR1 as SGHRS and CDR2 as YFSETQ. CDR3 length equals 15 residues. The ends were cut back, 4 bases at V and 4 bases at J, with 17 bases in the middle. The CDR3 DNA reads as TGCGCCAGCAGCCTCGGGACTCCTCAGACCTATGGCTACACCTTC. Amino acids: CASSLGTPQTYGYTF.

The chain couples TRBV6-5 to TRBJ1-3; D might be TRBD1 (5 bases). CDR1 and CDR2 from the germline V gene are MNHEY and SVGAGI. There are 15 residues in the CDR3. The V end was cut by 1 base, the J end by 8 bases, with 15 bases between. This chain's CDR3 is CASSYLQGVGDTIYF. The CDR3 nucleotides read TGTGCCAGCAGTTACTTGCAGGGTGTAGGGGACACCATATATTTT.

The V and J genes are TRBV27 and TRBJ2-5; tentative D call: TRBD2 (5 bases). The V end lost 7 bases, the J end lost 3 bases, and 12 bases lay between the germline ends. The CDR3 totals 13 residues. Germline CDR1 reads MNHEY; CDR2 reads SMNVEV (reference sequence). CDR3 region: CASTGAAEETQYF. CDR3 DNA: TGTGCCAGCACTGGAGCAGCGGAAGAGACCCAGTACTTC.